A selection of T cell receptor beta chains follows, all from one sample in a study of T cell responses to AZD1222 COVID-19 vaccine. Using immunoSEQ multiplex PCR, the repertoire was profiled, and TCRdb retains in-frame clones only, with some absent. The profile covers more than 150,000 clones, with roughly nine tenths appearing a single time and approximately 1.3% taken by the ten largest. The material was peripheral blood, obtained 28 days after the second AZD1222 dose. These TCRs come from an adult who received the AZD1222 COVID-19 vaccine. Both conserved end residues are part of each CDR3. The order of the fields is D gene, clone size, J gene, V gene, CDR3 length, CDR3 DNA, CDR3 protein. D genes are given only for firm matches. Not every row has a clone size; where given, it reads once, few, many or a size class.

TRBD1,-,TRBJ1-1,TRBV2,14,TGTGCCAGCAGTGAAAGGCAGGGGGGTACTGAAGCTTTCTTT,CASSERQGGTEAFF
-,-,TRBJ1-2,TRBV5-1,13,TGCGCCAGCAGCCCCCTCCGGTGGGGGGGCTACACCTTC,CASSPLRWGGYTF
TRBD1,-,TRBJ1-2,TRBV5-1,15,TGCGCCAGCAGCTTGGATTGGGCAGGGGGCAACGGCTACACCTTC,CASSLDWAGGNGYTF
TRBD1,-,TRBJ2-1,TRBV11-3,15,TGTGCCAGCAGCTTGGAGAGGACAGGCGATAATGAGCAGTTCTTC,CASSLERTGDNEQFF
-,-,TRBJ2-5,TRBV4-2,15,TGTGCCAGCAGCCAGAGGGCGGGCGGGGACCAGACCCAGTACTTC,CASSQRAGGDQTQYF
-,-,TRBJ2-7,TRBV5-6,14,TGTGCCAGCAGCCAAGGATTCACCACCTACGAGCAGTACTTC,CASSQGFTTYEQYF
TRBD1,-,TRBJ1-1,TRBV13,17,TGTGCCAGCAGCCCAGGGGGCCCCGGGACAACGAACACTGAAGCTTTCTTT,CASSPGGPGTTNTEAFF
-,-,TRBJ2-5,TRBV7-2,14,TGTGCCAGCAGCTCTGGTTTACCCGGGGAGACCCAGTACTTC,CASSSGLPGETQYF
-,-,TRBJ2-5,TRBV3-1/TRBV3-2,13,TGTGCCAGCAGCCAAGTTGAGAGAGAGACCCAGTACTTC,CASSQVERETQYF
TRBD1,once,TRBJ1-1,TRBV7-8,15,TGTGCGGTAGTTTTGGACAGGGCACTGAACACTGAAGCTTTCTTT,CAVVLDRALNTEAFF
-,once,TRBJ2-5,TRBV7-2,13,TGTGCCAGCAGCTTTGGAGAATCGGAGACCCAGTACTTC,CASSFGESETQYF
TRBD2,-,TRBJ2-3,TRBV6-1,17,TGTGCCAGCAGTGTATCCGGGACTAGCTCTAGCACAGATACGCAGTATTTT,CASSVSGTSSSTDTQYF
-,once,TRBJ2-2,TRBV18,16,TGTGCCAGCTCACCACTCGTAGCGGCGAACACCGGGGAGCTGTTTTTT,CASSPLVAANTGELFF
TRBD2,few,TRBJ2-2,TRBV6-5,14,TGTGCCAGCAGGACTAGCGGGAGAACCGGGGAGCTGTTTTTT,CASRTSGRTGELFF
-,-,TRBJ1-3,TRBV7-2,16,TGTGCCAGCAGCTCTCAGGGGTTCACCTCTGGAAACACCATATATTTT,CASSSQGFTSGNTIYF
-,-,TRBJ1-1,TRBV5-1,15,TGCGCCAGCAGCCCCCAGGAAGGCAGAACCACTGAAGCTTTCTTT,CASSPQEGRTTEAFF
TRBD1,-,TRBJ1-6,TRBV6-2/TRBV6-3,15,TGTGCCAGCAGCCCCAAGGACAGGGAGAGTTCACCCCTCCACTTT,CASSPKDRESSPLHF
-,once,TRBJ1-6,TRBV4-1,13,TGCGCCAGCAGTCCAGGGGAGAGGCGACCCCTCCACTTT,CASSPGERRPLHF
-,-,TRBJ1-6,TRBV27,14,TGTGCCAGCAGTTCGGGACACCCCAATTCACCCCTCCACTTT,CASSSGHPNSPLHF
TRBD1,-,TRBJ1-2,TRBV30,19,TGTGCCTGGCAGTTTTTCCCGGGACAGGGGTTCCCGGGTGGCTATGGCTACACCTTC,CAWQFFPGQGFPGGYGYTF
-,few,TRBJ1-1,TRBV6-6,15,TGTGCCAGCAGTTACCCAGGGGCTGGGGGCACTGAAGCTTTCTTT,CASSYPGAGGTEAFF
TRBD1,-,TRBJ2-7,TRBV7-9,14,TGTGCCAGCAGCCCTAGACAGGGGGCGTACGAGCAGTACTTC,CASSPRQGAYEQYF
TRBD1,-,TRBJ1-2,TRBV30,13,TGTGCCTGGACCACCGGGACAGGGGTCGGCTACACCTTC,CAWTTGTGVGYTF
-,-,TRBJ2-5,TRBV12-3/TRBV12-4,13,TGTGCCAGCAGGCTACCGGGGTTGGAGACCCAGTACTTC,CASRLPGLETQYF
-,-,TRBJ1-3,TRBV5-1,16,TGCGCCAGCAGCTTGGAGGGTGTAACCTCTGGAAACACCATATATTTT,CASSLEGVTSGNTIYF
-,-,TRBJ1-1,TRBV6-2/TRBV6-3,14,TGTGCCAGCAGTTACGTTGGGTCATACACTGAAGCTTTCTTT,CASSYVGSYTEAFF
-,-,TRBJ2-7,TRBV19,13,TGTGCCAGTAGTATAGTCGGTACCTACGAGCAGTACTTC,CASSIVGTYEQYF
-,-,TRBJ2-5,TRBV11-2,14,TGTGCCAGCAGCTCCCTGAAGGGCGAAGAGACCCAGTACTTC,CASSSLKGEETQYF
-,-,TRBJ1-2,TRBV19,16,TGTGCCAGTAGCATTGCTTCGGGCAGCCCTAACTATGGCTACACCTTC,CASSIASGSPNYGYTF
TRBD1,-,TRBJ1-3,TRBV10-1,15,TGCGCCAGCAGTGACGGCAGGGGGCCTGGAAACACCATATATTTT,CASSDGRGPGNTIYF
TRBD1,-,TRBJ1-5,TRBV24-1,14,TGTGCCACCAGTGGACAGGGTGACAGTCAGCCCCAGCATTTT,CATSGQGDSQPQHF
TRBD1,-,TRBJ2-6,TRBV10-1,16,TGCGCCAGCAGTGGGACAGGGGTCTCTGGGGCCAACGTCCTGACTTTC,CASSGTGVSGANVLTF
-,-,TRBJ2-7,TRBV28,15,TGTGCCAGCGGCTTCTCCTCCCCCCCCTCCTACGAGCAGTACTTC,CASGFSSPPSYEQYF
-,-,TRBJ1-1,TRBV5-1,14,TGCGCCAGCAGCTTGATGGGGGTAATATCTGAAGCTTTCTTT,CASSLMGVISEAFF
-,-,TRBJ1-2,TRBV30,14,TGTGCCTGGAGTAAATCGGGGGGCTACTATGGCTACACCTTC,CAWSKSGGYYGYTF
-,-,TRBJ2-7,TRBV3-1/TRBV3-2,13,TGTGCCAGCAGCCCTCGGGGGATCTACGAGCAGTACTTC,CASSPRGIYEQYF
TRBD2,-,TRBJ2-7,TRBV30,14,TGTGCCTGGAAGGATGGCGGGAGCCTCCACGAGCAGTACTTC,CAWKDGGSLHEQYF
-,-,TRBJ2-5,TRBV13,14,TGTGCCAGCAGCTTAGGGGGCGGCCCGGAGACCCAGTACTTC,CASSLGGGPETQYF
-,-,TRBJ1-1,TRBV29-1,12,TGCAGCGCCATACGGCGTAACACTGAAGCTTTCTTT,CSAIRRNTEAFF
TRBD2,-,TRBJ2-1,TRBV5-6,17,TGTGCCAGCAGCGGGAGGACTAGCGGGACGTCCTACAATGAGCAGTTCTTC,CASSGRTSGTSYNEQFF
TRBD1,-,TRBJ1-1,TRBV28,16,TGTGCCAGCAGTATCCGACAGGGCCGTTCCTACACTGAAGCTTTCTTT,CASSIRQGRSYTEAFF